A single sample gave rise to the 10 T cell receptor beta chains below, sequenced in a study of blood T cell repertoires in COVID-19. The protocol was immunoSEQ multiplex PCR, while the TCRdb copy is restricted to in-frame clones and leaves out a portion. The sample has about 140,000 clones, about 90% seen once. The specimen was peripheral blood. All receptors come from a woman aged 55-69 years with acute or convalescent COVID-19.

V usage is TRBV15 and J usage is TRBJ1-1; no reliable D call. CDR3 length: 13 residues. Germline V gene data show CDR1 as LNHNV and CDR2 as YYDKDF (reference sequence). V was clipped by 2 bases and J by 0 bases, with 4 bases between them. The CDR3 coding sequence is TGTGCCACCAGCAGACAGATGAACACTGAAGCTTTCTTT. Translation: CATSRQMNTEAFF.

The rearrangement joins TRBV7-2 to TRBJ1-4, with D perhaps TRBD1 (5 bases). Germline V gives CDR1 SGHTA, CDR2 FQGNSA. The CDR3 totals 14 residues. The ends were cut back, 1 base at V and 8 bases at J, with 11 bases in the middle. CDR3 loop: CASSLGVGAEKLFF. The DNA for the CDR3 is TGTGCCAGCAGCTTAGGTGTAGGGGCCGAAAAACTGTTTTTT.

This clone is a singleton in its sample. This chain connects TRBV28 to TRBJ1-3, with D perhaps TRBD1 (6 bases). The CDR3 is 12 residues long. Trimming removed 6 bases at V and 7 bases at J, with 10 bases between. Germline lookup yields CDR1 MDHEN and CDR2 SYDVKM. DNA for the CDR3: TGTGCCAGCAGGACTACAGGGAACACCATATATTTT. Protein: CASRTTGNTIYF.

This clone was counted a single time. This chain joins TRBV28 and TRBJ1-2; possibly TRBD1 for D (6 bases). Trimming removed 5 bases from V and 2 bases from J, with 12 bases in between. This CDR3 spans 14 amino acids. Germline CDR1 reads MDHEN; CDR2 reads SYDVKM. The DNA of the CDR3 is TGTGCCAGCAGTCCATACGACAGGAACTATGGCTACACCTTC. Its protein product is CASSPYDRNYGYTF.

The V gene is TRBV18, the J gene TRBJ1-3; 10 bases fit TRBD1. After removal of 3 bases from V and 4 bases from J, the junction contained 3 bases not matched to a gene. The CDR3 sequence is 15 residues long. Germline V lookup: CDR1 KGHSH, CDR2 LQKENI. The CDR3 is CASSPDRGAGNTIYF. The CDR3 region has the DNA TGTGCCAGCTCACCGGACAGGGGGGCCGGAAACACCATATATTTT. Variable domain in full (rest from reference TRBV18 and TRBJ1-3): NAGVMQNPRHLVRRRGQEARLRCSPMKGHSHVYWYRQLPEEGLKFMVYLQKENIIDESGMPKERFSAEFPKEGPSILRIQQVVRGDSAAYFCASSPDRGAGNTIYFGEGSWLTVV.

The V gene is TRBV5-8, the J gene TRBJ1-5; no clear D gene. The ends were cut back, 3 bases at V and 8 bases at J, with 15 bases in the middle. Germline assignment: CDR1 SGHTS and CDR2 YDEGEE. CDR3 size: 14 residues. The CDR3 sequence: CASSSLDLRKPQHF. The DNA for the CDR3 is TGTGCCAGCAGCTCCTTGGACTTAAGGAAGCCCCAGCATTTT.

The genes are TRBV19 and TRBJ1-2, with D maybe TRBD1 (6 bases). Trimming removed 3 bases at V and 3 bases at J, with 14 bases between. The CDR3 sequence is 15 residues long. Germline V gene lookup returns CDR1 LNHDA and CDR2 SQIVND (reference sequence). This CDR3 is CASSISFAGDYGYTF. CDR3 nucleotides: TGTGCCAGTAGTATTTCATTCGCAGGGGACTATGGCTACACCTTC.

J is TRBJ2-1 and V is TRBV4-1, with a possible D match to TRBD2 (5 bases). This CDR3 region has 16 residues. V shed 8 bases and J shed 8 bases, with 25 bases lying between them. Germline V gene data show CDR1 as MGHRA and CDR2 as YSYEKL. In nucleotides, the CDR3 is TGCGCCAGCCCCAGCGGTCTAAGGGCCATCAGGTATGAGCAGTTCTTC. Encoded protein: CASPSGLRAIRYEQFF.

This clone has only a few counts. The genes are TRBV5-5 and TRBJ2-2; D is undetermined. CDR1 is SGHKS, CDR2 YYEKEE, per germline (reference sequence). V was cut by 1 base and J by 0 bases, with 7 bases left in between. This CDR3 comprises 15 residues. CDR3 coding DNA: TGTGCCAGCAGCTTGAACACAGCGAACACCGGGGAGCTGTTTTTT. Protein: CASSLNTANTGELFF.

The gene calls are TRBV19 and TRBJ2-7; a weak D match, TRBD2 (6 bases). Germline CDR1 is LNHDA and CDR2 is SQIVND (reference sequence). The CDR3 runs to 16 residues. Trimming removed 4 bases at V and 0 bases at J, with 16 bases between. The chain's CDR3 is CASSTPGRESSYEQYF. The CDR3 coding sequence is TGTGCCAGTAGTACCCCAGGACGGGAGAGCTCCTACGAGCAGTACTTC.